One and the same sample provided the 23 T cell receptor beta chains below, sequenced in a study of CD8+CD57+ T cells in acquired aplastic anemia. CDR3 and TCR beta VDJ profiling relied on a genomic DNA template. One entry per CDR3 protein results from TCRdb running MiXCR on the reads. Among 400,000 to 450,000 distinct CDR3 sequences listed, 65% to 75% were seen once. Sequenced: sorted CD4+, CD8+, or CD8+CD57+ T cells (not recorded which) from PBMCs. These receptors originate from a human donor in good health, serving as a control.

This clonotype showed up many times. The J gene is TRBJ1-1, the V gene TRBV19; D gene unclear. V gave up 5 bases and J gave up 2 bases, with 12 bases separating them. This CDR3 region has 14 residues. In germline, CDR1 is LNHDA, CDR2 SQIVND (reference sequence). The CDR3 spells CASSAGYINTEAFF. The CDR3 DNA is TGTGCCAGTAGTGCGGGATATATAAACACTGAAGCTTTCTTT.

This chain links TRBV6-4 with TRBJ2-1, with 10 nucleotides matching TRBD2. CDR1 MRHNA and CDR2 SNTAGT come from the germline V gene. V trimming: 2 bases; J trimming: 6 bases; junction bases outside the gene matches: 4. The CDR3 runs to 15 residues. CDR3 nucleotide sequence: TGTGCCAGCAGTGACCATCTAGCGGGGGTCAATGAGCAGTTCTTC. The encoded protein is CASSDHLAGVNEQFF.

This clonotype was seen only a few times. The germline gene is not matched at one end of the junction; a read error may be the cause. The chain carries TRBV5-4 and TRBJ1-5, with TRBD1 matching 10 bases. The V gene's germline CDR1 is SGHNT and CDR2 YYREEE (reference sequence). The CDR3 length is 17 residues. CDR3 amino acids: CATSRPLGQGKRQPQHF. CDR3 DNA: TGTGCCACCAGCAGACCTCTGGGACAGGGGAAGCGGCAGCCCCAGCATTTT.

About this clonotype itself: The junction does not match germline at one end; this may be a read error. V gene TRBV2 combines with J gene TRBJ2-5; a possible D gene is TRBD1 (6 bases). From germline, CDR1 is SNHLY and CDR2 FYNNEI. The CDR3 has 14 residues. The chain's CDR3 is CASSSKDRQEPQYF. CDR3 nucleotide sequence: TGTGCCAGCAGCTCTAAAGACAGGCAAGAGCCCCAGTACTTC.

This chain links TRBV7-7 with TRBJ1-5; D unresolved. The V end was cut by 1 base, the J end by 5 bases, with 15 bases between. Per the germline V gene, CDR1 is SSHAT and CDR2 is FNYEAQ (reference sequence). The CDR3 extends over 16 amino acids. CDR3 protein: CASSLVAGCGYQPQHF. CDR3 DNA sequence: TGTGCCAGCAGCTTAGTGGCAGGATGTGGGTATCAGCCCCAGCATTTT.

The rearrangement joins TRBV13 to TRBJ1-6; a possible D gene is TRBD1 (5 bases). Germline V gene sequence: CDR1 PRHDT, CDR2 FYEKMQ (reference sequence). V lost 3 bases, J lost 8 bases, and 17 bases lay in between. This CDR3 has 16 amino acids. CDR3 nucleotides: TGTGCCAGCAGCTTCGCCCGGGGCGGGGCCCATTCACCCCTCCACTTT. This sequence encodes CASSFARGGAHSPLHF.

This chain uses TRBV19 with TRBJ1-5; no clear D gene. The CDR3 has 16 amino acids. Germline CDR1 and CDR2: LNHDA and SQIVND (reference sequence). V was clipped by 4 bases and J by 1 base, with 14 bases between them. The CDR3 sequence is CASSTYSGWSNQPQHF. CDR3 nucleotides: TGTGCCAGTAGTACCTACTCGGGGTGGAGCAATCAGCCCCAGCATTTT. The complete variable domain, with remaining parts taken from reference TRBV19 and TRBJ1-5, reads DGGITQSPKYLFRKEGQNVTLSCEQNLNHDAMYWYRQDPGQGLRLIYYSQIVNDFQKGDIAEGYSVSREKKESFPLTVTSAQKNPTAFYLCASSTYSGWSNQPQHFGDGTRLSIL.

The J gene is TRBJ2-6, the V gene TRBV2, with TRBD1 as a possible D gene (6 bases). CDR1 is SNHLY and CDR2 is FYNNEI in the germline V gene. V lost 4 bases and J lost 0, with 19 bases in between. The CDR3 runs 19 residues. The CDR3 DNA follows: TGTGCCAGCAGTGTATCCCTTGACAGGATCCTCTCTGGGGCCAACGTCCTGACTTTC. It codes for CASSVSLDRILSGANVLTF.

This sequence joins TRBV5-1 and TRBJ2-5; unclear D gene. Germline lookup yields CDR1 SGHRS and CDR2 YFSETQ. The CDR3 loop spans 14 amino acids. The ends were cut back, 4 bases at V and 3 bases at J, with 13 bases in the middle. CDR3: CASSEQITKETQYF. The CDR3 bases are TGCGCCAGCAGCGAACAAATAACGAAAGAGACCCAGTACTTC.

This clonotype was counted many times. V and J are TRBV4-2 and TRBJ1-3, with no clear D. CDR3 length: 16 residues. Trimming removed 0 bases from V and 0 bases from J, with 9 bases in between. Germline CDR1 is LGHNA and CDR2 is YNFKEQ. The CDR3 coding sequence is TGTGCCAGCAGCCAAGAAAGGATGAGCTCTGGAAACACCATATATTTT. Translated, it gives CASSQERMSSGNTIYF.

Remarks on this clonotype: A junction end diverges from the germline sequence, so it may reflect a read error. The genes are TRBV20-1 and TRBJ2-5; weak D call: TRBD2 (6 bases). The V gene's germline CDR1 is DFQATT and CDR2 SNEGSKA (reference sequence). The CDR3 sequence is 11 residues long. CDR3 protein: CSAWTTVAHNF. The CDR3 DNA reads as TGCAGCGCTTGGACTACAGTCGCCCACAACTTC.

As DNA, the CDR3 is TGTGCCAGCAGCTTAGTTGGGGCGCCCTATGGCTACACCTTC. Translating gives CASSLVGAPYGYTF. This chain connects TRBV7-2 to TRBJ1-2, with D possibly TRBD1 on 5 matching bases. The V end was cut by 1 base, the J end by 4 bases, with 10 bases between. Germline lookup yields CDR1 SGHTA and CDR2 FQGNSA. The CDR3 covers 14 residues.

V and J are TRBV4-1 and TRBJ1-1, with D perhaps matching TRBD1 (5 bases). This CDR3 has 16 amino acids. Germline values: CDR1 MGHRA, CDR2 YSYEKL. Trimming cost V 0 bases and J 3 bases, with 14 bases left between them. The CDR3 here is CASSQDGAGEDTEAFF. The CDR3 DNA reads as TGCGCCAGCAGCCAAGATGGGGCGGGCGAGGACACTGAAGCTTTCTTT.

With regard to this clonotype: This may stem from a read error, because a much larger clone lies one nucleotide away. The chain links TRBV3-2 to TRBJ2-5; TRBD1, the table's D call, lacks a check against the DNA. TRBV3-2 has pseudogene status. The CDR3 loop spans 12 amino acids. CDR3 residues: CASSQEVGAQYF. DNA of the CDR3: TGTGCCAGCAGCCAAGAGGTGGGGGCCCAGTACTTC.

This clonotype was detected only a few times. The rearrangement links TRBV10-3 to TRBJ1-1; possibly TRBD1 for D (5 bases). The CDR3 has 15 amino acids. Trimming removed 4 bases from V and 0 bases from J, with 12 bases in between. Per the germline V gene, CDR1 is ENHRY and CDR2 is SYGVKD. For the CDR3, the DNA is TGTGCCATCAGTGGCTGGGACGGGATGAACACTGAAGCTTTCTTT. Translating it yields CAISGWDGMNTEAFF.

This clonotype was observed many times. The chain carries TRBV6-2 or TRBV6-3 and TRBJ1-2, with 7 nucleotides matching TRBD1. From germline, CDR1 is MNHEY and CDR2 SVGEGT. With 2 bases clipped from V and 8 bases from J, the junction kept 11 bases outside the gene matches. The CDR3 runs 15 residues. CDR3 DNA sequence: TGTGCCAGCAGTTACATACCACAGGGGCGCGAGGGCTACACCTTC. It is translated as CASSYIPQGREGYTF.

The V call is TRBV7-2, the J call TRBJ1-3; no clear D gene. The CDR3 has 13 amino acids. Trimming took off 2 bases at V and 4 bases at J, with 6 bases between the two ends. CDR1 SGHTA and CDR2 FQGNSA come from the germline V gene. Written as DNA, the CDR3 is TGTGCCAGCAGCTTAAGGCAGGGAAACACCATATATTTT. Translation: CASSLRQGNTIYF.

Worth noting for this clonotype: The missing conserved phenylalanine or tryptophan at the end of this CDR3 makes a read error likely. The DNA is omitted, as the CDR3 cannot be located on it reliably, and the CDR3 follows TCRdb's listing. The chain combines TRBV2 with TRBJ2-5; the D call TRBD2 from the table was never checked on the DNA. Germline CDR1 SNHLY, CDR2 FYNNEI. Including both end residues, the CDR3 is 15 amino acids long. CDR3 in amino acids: CASTLGSDYTQNQGP.

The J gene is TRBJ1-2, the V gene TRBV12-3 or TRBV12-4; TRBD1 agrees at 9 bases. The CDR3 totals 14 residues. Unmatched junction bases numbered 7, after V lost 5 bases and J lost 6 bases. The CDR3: CASSIGQGLDGYTF. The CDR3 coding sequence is TGTGCCAGCAGTATAGGACAGGGGTTGGATGGCTACACCTTC.

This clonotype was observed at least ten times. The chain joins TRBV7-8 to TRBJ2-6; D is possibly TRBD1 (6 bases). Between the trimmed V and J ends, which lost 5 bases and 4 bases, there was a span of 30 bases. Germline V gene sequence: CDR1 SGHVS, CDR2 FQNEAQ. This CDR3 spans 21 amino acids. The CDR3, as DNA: TGTGCCAGCAGCCCCCGAATATCCACCGGGACACCTAAGGTGGGGGCCAACGTCCTGACTTTC. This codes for CASSPRISTGTPKVGANVLTF.

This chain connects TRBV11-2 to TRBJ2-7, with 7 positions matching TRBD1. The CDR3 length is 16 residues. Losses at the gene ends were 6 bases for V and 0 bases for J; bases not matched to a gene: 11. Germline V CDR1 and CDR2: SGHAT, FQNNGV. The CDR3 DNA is TGTGCCAGCAGACAGAATCGACAGGGCCCCTCCTACGAGCAGTACTTC. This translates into CASRQNRQGPSYEQYF.

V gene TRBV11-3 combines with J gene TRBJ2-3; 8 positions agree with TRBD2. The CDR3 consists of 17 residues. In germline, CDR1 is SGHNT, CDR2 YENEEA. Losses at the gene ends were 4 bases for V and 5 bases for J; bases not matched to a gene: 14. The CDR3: CASSSGLGGGSGDTQYF. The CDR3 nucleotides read TGTGCCAGCAGCTCAGGACTAGGCGGGGGGAGTGGAGATACGCAGTATTTT.

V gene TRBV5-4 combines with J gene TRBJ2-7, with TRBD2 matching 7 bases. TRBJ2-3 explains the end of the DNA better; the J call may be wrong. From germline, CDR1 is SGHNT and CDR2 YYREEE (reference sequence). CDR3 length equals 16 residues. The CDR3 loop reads CANLLARTGGGDTQYF. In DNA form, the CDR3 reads TGTGCGAACCTCTTGGCCCGAACGGGGGGTGGAGATACGCAGTATTTT.